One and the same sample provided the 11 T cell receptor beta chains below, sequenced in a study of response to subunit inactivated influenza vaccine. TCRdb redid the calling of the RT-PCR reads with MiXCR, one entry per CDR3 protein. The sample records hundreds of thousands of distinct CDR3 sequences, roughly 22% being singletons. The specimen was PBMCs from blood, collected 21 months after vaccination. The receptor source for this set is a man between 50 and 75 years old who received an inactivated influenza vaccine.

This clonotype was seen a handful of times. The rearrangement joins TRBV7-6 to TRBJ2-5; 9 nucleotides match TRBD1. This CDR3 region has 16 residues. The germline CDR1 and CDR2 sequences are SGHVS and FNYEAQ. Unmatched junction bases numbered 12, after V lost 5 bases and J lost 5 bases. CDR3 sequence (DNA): TGTGCCAGCAGCCTAACAGGGGGCCCCAAGTTGGAGACCCAGTACTTC. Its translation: CASSLTGGPKLETQYF.

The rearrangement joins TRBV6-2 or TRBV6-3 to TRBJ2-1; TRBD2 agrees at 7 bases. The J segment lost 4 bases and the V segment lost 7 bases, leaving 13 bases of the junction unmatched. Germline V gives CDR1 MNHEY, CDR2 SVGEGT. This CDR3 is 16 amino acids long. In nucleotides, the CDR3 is TGTGCCAGCATGGCCATAGGGACTACTATATACAATGAGCAGTTCTTC. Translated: CASMAIGTTIYNEQFF.

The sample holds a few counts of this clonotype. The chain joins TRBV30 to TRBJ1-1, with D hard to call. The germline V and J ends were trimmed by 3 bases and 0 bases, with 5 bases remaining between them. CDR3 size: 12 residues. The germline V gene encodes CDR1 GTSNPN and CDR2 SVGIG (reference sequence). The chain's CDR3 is CAWRVLNTEAFF. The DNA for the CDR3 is TGTGCCTGGAGGGTCCTGAACACTGAAGCTTTCTTT.

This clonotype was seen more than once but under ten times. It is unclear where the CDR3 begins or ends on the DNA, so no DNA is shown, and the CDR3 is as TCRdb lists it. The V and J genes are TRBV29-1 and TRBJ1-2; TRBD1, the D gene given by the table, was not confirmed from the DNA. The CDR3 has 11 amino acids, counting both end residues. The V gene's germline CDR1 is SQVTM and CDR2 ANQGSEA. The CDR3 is CSVGGGARGTF.

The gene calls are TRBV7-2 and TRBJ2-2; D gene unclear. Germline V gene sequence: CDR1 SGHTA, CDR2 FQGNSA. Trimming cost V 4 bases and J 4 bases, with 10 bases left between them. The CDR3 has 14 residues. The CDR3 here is CASSSPVLTGELFF. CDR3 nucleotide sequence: TGTGCCAGCAGCTCCCCGGTCCTCACCGGGGAGCTGTTTTTT.

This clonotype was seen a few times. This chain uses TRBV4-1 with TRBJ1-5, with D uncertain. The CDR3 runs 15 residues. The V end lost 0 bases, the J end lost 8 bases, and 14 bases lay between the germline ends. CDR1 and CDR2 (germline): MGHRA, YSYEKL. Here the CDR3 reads CASSQDESVAEPQHF. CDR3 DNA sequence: TGCGCCAGCAGCCAAGACGAGTCCGTTGCGGAGCCCCAGCATTTT.

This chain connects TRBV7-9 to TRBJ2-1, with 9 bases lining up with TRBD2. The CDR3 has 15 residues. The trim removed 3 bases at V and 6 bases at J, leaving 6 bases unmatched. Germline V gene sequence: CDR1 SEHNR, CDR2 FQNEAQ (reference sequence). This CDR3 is CASSFLTSGLNEQFF. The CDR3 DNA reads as TGTGCCAGCAGCTTCTTGACTAGCGGACTCAATGAGCAGTTCTTC.

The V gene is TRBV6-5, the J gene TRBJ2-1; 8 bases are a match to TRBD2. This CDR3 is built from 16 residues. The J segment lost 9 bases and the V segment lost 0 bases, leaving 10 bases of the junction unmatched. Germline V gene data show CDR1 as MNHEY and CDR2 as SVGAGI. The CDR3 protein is CASSYSIGGGVSEQFF. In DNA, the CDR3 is TGTGCCAGCAGTTACTCGATCGGGGGGGGCGTGAGTGAGCAGTTCTTC.

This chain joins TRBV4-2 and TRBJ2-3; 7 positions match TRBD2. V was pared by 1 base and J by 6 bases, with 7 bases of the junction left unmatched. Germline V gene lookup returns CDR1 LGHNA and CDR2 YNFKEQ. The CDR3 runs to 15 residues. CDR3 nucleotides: TGTGCCAGCAGCCAAGTGGGCCTAGCGGCCGATACGCAGTATTTT. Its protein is CASSQVGLAADTQYF.

In nucleotides, the CDR3 is TGCGCCAGCAGCCAAGGAGGGACAGGGAGACAAGAGACCCAGTACTTC. The encoded protein is CASSQGGTGRQETQYF. V gene TRBV4-3 combines with J gene TRBJ2-5; 9 bases match TRBD1. Germline V lookup: CDR1 LGHNA, CDR2 YSLEER. The ends lost 1 base at V and 2 bases at J; junction bases unmatched: 5. The length of the CDR3 is 16 residues.

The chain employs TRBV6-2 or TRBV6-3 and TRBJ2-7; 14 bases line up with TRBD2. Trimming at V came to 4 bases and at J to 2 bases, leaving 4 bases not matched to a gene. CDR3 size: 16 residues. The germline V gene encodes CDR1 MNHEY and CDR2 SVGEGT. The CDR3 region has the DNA TGTGCCAGCAGTTTCCGACTAGCGGGAGGGCCCTACGAGCAGTACTTC. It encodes CASSFRLAGGPYEQYF.